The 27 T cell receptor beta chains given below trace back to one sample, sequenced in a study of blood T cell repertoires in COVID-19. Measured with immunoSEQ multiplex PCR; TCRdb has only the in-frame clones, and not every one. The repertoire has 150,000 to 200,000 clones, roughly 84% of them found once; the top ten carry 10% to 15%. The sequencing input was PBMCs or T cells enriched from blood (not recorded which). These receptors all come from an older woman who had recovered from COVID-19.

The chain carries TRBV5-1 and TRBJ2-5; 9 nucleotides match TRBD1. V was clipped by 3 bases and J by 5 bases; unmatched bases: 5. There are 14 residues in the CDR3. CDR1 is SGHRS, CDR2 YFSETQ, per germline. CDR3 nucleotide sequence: TGCGCCAGCAGCTCTTCGGACAGGGGTGAGACCCAGTACTTC. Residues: CASSSSDRGETQYF.

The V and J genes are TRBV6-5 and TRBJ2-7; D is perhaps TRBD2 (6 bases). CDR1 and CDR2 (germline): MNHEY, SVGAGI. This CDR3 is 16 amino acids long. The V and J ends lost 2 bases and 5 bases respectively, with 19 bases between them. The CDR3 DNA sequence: TGTGCCAGCAGTTACGTCGAACTAGCTTCATTCGACGAGCAGTACTTC. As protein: CASSYVELASFDEQYF.

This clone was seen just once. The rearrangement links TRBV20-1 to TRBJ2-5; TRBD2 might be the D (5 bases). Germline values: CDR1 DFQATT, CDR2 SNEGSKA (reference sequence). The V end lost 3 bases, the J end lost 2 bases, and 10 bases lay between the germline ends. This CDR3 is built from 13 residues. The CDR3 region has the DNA TGCAGTGCTAGTTTGCGGGCACAAGAGACCCAGTACTTC. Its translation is CSASLRAQETQYF.

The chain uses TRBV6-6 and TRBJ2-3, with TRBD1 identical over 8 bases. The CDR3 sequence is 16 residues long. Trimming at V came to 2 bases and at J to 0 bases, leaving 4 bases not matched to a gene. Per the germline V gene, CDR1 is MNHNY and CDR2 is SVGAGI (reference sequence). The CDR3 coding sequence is TGTGCCAGCAGTTACGGGGACAGGCAGAGCACAGATACGCAGTATTTT. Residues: CASSYGDRQSTDTQYF.

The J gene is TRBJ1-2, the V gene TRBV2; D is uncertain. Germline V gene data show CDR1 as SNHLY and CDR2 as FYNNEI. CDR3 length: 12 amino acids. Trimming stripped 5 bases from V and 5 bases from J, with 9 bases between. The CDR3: CASSSPSYGYTF. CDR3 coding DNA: TGTGCCAGCAGTTCTCCTAGTTATGGCTACACCTTC. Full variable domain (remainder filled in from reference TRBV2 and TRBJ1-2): EPEVTQTPSHQVTQMGQEVILRCVPISNHLYFYWYRQILGQKVEFLVSFYNNEISEKSEIFDDQFSVERPDGSNFTLKIRSTKLEDSAMYFCASSSPSYGYTFGSGTRLTVV.

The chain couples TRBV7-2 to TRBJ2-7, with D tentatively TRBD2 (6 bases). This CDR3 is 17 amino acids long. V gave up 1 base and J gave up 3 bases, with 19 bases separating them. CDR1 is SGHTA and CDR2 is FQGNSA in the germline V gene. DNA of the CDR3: TGTGCCAGCAGCTTAGTCGGGGGACCTGCCCCAAGCTACGAGCAGTACTTC. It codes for CASSLVGGPAPSYEQYF.

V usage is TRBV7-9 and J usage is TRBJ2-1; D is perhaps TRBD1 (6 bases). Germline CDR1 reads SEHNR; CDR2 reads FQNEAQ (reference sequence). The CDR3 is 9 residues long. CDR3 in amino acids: CVSGDGQFF. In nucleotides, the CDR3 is TGTGTCTCAGGGGACGGGCAGTTCTTC. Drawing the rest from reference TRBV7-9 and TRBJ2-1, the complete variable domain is DTGVSQNPRHKITKRGQNVTFRCDPISEHNRLYWYRQTLGQGPEFLTYFQNEAQLEKSRLLSDRFSAERPKGSFSTLEIQRTEQGDSAMYLCVSGDGQFFGPGTRLTVL.

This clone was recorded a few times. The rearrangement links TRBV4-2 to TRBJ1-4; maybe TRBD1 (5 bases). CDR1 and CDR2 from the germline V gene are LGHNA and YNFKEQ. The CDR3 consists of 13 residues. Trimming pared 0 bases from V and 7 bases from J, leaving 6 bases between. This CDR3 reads CASSQEGGEKLFF. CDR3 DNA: TGTGCCAGCAGCCAAGAGGGGGGTGAAAAACTGTTTTTT.

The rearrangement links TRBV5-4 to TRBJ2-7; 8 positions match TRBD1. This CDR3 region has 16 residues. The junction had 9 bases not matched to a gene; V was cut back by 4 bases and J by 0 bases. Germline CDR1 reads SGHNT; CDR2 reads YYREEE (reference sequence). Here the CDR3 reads CASSAGGDRSSYEQYF. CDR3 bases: TGTGCCAGCAGCGCCGGTGGGGACAGGAGCTCCTACGAGCAGTACTTC.

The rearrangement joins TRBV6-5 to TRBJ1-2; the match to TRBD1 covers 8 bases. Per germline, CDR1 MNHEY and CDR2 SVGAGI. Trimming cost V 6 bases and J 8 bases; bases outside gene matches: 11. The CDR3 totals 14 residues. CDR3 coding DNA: TGTGCCAGCAGCTCTGGACAGGGAACGTGGGGCTACACCTTC. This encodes CASSSGQGTWGYTF.

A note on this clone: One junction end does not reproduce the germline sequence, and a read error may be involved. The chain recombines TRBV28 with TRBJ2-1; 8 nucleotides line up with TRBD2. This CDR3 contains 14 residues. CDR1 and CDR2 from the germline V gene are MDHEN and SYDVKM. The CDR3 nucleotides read TGTGCCAGCACTTTAGCGGGAAACTACAATGAGCAGTTCTTC. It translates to CASTLAGNYNEQFF. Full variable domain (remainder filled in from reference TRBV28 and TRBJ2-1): DVKVTQSSRYLVKRTGEKVFLECVQDMDHENMFWYRQDPGLGLRLIYFSYDVKMKEKGDIPEGYSVSREKKERFSLILESASTNQTSMYLCASTLAGNYNEQFFGPGTRLTVL.

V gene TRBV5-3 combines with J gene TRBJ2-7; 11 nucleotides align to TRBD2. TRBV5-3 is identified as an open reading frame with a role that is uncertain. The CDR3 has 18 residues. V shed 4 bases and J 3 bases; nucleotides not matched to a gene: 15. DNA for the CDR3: TGTGCCAGAAGCCACCTACCGACTAGCGGGGAATTTCACTACGAGCAGTACTTC. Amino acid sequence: CARSHLPTSGEFHYEQYF.

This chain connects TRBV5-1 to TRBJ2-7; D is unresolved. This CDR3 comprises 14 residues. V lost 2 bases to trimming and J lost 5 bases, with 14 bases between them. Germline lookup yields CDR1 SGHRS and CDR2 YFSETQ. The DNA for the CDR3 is TGCGCCAGCAGCTTAATACCGACTCGGGACGAGCAGTACTTC. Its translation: CASSLIPTRDEQYF.

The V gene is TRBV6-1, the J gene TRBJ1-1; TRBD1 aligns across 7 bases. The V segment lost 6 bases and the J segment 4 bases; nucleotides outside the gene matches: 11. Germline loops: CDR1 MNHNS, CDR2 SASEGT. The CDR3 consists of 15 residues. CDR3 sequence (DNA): TGTGCCAGCAGGGAATTCCCGACAGGGCCCACTGAAGCTTTCTTT. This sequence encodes CASREFPTGPTEAFF.

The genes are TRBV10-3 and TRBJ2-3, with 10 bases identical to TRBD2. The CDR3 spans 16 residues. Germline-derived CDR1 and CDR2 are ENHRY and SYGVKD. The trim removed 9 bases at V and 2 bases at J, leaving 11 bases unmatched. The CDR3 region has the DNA TGTGCCATACAGGAGGGCCTAGCGGGAGCCACAGATACGCAGTATTTT. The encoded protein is CAIQEGLAGATDTQYF.

The CDR3 sequence is CASSLVTGTEQYF. The CDR3 coding sequence is TGTGCCAGCAGCTTGGTGACAGGAACCGAGCAGTACTTC. The chain carries TRBV7-9 and TRBJ2-7; maybe TRBD1 (6 bases). CDR1 SEHNR and CDR2 FQNEAQ come from the germline V gene (reference sequence). Trimming cost V 3 bases and J 6 bases, with 12 bases left between them. The CDR3 extends over 13 amino acids.

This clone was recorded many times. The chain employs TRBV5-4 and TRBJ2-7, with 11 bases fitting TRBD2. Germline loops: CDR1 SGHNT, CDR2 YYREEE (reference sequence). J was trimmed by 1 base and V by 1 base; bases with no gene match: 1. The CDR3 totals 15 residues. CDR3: CASSLRLAGSYEQYF. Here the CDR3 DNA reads TGTGCCAGCAGCTTGAGACTAGCGGGATCCTACGAGCAGTACTTC.

The CDR3 DNA follows: TGTGCCAGCAGCTTCACTAGGGATACGCAGTATTTT. It codes for CASSFTRDTQYF. The chain couples TRBV7-3 to TRBJ2-3; possible D gene TRBD2, 5 bases. This CDR3 contains 12 residues. From germline, CDR1 is SGHTA and CDR2 FQGTGA. The V end lost 3 bases, the J end lost 6 bases, and 7 bases lay between the germline ends.

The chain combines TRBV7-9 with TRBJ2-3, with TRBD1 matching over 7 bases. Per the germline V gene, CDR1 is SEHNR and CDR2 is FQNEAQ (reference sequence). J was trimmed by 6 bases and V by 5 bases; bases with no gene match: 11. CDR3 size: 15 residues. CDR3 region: CASSGRDSWGDTQYF. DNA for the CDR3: TGTGCCAGCAGCGGAAGGGACAGTTGGGGGGATACGCAGTATTTT.

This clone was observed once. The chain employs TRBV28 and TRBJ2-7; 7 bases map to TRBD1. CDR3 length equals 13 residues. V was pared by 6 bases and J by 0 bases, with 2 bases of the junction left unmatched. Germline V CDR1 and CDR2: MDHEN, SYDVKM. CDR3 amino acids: CASSQGDSYEQYF. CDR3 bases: TGTGCCAGCAGCCAGGGGGACTCCTACGAGCAGTACTTC.

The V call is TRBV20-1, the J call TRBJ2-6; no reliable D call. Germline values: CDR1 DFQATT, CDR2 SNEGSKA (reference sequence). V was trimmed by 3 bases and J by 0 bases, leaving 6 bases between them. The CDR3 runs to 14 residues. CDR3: CSASGDSGANVLTF. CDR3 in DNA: TGCAGTGCTAGTGGAGACTCTGGGGCCAACGTCCTGACTTTC.

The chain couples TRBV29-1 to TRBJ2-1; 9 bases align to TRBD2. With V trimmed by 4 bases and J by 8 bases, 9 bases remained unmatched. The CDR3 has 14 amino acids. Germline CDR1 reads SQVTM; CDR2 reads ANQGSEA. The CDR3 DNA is TGCAGCGTTGTGGGCGGGAGGGGGGCGGATGAGCAGTTCTTC. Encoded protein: CSVVGGRGADEQFF.

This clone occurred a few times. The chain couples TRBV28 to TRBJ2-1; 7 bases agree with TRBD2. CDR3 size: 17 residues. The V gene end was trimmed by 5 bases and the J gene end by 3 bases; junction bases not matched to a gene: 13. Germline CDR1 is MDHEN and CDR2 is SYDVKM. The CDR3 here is CASSPNPLAEGYNEQFF. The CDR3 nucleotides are TGTGCCAGCAGTCCGAACCCCCTAGCGGAGGGCTACAATGAGCAGTTCTTC. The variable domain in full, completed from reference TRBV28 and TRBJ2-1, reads DVKVTQSSRYLVKRTGEKVFLECVQDMDHENMFWYRQDPGLGLRLIYFSYDVKMKEKGDIPEGYSVSREKKERFSLILESASTNQTSMYLCASSPNPLAEGYNEQFFGPGTRLTVL.

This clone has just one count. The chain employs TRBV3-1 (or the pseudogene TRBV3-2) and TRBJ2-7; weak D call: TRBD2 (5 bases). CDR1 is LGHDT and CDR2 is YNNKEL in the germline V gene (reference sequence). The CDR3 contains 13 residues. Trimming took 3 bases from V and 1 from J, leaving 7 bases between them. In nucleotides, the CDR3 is TGTGCCAGCAGCCATCGGGAATCCTACGAGCAGTACTTC. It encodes CASSHRESYEQYF.

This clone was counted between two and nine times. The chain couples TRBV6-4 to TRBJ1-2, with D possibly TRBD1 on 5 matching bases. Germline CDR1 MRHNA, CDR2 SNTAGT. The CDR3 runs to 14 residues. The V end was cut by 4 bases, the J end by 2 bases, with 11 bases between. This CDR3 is CASSAMGGNYGYTF. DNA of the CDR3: TGTGCCAGCAGTGCCATGGGGGGAAACTATGGCTACACCTTC.

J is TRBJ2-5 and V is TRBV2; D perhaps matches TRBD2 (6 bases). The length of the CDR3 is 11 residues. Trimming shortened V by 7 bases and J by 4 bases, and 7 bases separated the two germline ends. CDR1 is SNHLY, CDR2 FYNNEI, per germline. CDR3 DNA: TGTGCCAGCACCGGGGGAGAGACCCAGTACTTC. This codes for CASTGGETQYF.

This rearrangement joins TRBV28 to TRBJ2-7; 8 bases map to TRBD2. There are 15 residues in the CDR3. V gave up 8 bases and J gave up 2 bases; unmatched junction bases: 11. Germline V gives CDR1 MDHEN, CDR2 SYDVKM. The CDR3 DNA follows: TGTGCCAGCGGTCGATCGGTAGCGGGAACCTACGAGCAGTACTTC. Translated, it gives CASGRSVAGTYEQYF.